These T cell receptor beta chains were read from a single sample in a study of blood T cells in healthy people across ages. TCRdb re-derived calls from the 5' RACE reads in MiXCR, one entry per CDR3 protein. The table records around 1.7 million distinct CDR3 sequences, 28% of them present only once. Sequencing was performed on blood. The receptors originated from a woman in her twenties or thirties in good health. Each CDR3 is given with its conserved first and last residue. D genes are given only for firm matches. Not every row has a clone size; where given, it reads once, few, many or a size class.

CDR3,DNA,D,J,size,V
CSAREQRGITDTQYF,TGCAGTGCTAGAGAGCAGCGGGGTATCACAGATACGCAGTATTTT,TRBD2,TRBJ2-3,many,TRBV20-1
CASSEEWGEADTQYF,TGTGCCAGCAGTGAAGAATGGGGTGAGGCAGATACGCAGTATTTT,-,TRBJ2-3,few,TRBV2
CSARDRTQNTEAFF,TGCAGTGCTAGAGATAGGACACAGAACACTGAAGCTTTCTTT,-,TRBJ1-1,-,TRBV20-1
CATSRDQRGTTTDTQYF,TGTGCCACCAGCAGAGATCAGCGGGGGACTACCACAGATACGCAGTATTTT,TRBD2,TRBJ2-3,-,TRBV15
CSARWTGGTTGELFF,TGCAGTGCTAGGTGGACAGGGGGTACCACCGGGGAGCTGTTTTTT,TRBD1,TRBJ2-2,-,TRBV20-1
CARELADRGDEQFF,TGCGCCAGGGAACTAGCGGACCGGGGGGATGAGCAGTTCTTC,TRBD2,TRBJ2-1,-,TRBV5-1
CAWSAGTANTEAFF,TGTGCCTGGAGTGCCGGGACGGCGAACACTGAAGCTTTCTTT,-,TRBJ1-1,few,TRBV30
CATRAGSEAFF,TGTGCCACCAGAGCAGGGTCTGAAGCTTTCTTT,-,TRBJ1-1,-,TRBV24-1
CANSLEGGISNQPQHF,TGTGCCAACAGCTTAGAAGGGGGAATTAGCAATCAGCCCCAGCATTTT,-,TRBJ1-5,-,TRBV7-9
CASTRGGSYGYTF,TGTGCCAGCACTCGAGGGGGTTCCTATGGCTACACCTTC,-,TRBJ1-2,few,TRBV7-9
CATSREGGRETQYF,TGTGCCACAAGCAGAGAGGGGGGACGGGAGACCCAGTACTTC,-,TRBJ2-5,many,TRBV15
CASSYRAVGLEPQHF,TGTGCCAGCAGTTACCGGGCGGTGGGCCTGGAGCCCCAGCATTTT,-,TRBJ1-5,-,TRBV6-5
CASSVGFLWDRTNTGELFF,TGTGCCAGCAGCGTAGGTTTTCTCTGGGACAGGACGAACACCGGGGAGCTGTTTTTT,TRBD1,TRBJ2-2,-,TRBV9
CASSFDAVTDTQYF,TGTGCCAGCAGCTTCGACGCGGTCACAGATACGCAGTATTTT,-,TRBJ2-3,few,TRBV13
CASSPNSDQPQHF,TGTGCCAGCAGCCCTAACAGTGATCAGCCCCAGCATTTT,-,TRBJ1-5,-,TRBV7-9
CASSQGLAGTQETQYF,TGTGCCAGCAGCCAGGGACTAGCGGGGACCCAAGAGACCCAGTACTTC,TRBD2,TRBJ2-5,many,TRBV7-2
CASSLDHVTDTQYF,TGTGCCAGCAGCTTAGACCACGTCACAGATACGCAGTATTTT,-,TRBJ2-3,-,TRBV7-3
CASSLEQGSGVEQYF,TGCGCCAGCAGCTTGGAGCAGGGGAGTGGAGTCGAGCAGTACTTC,-,TRBJ2-7,few,TRBV5-1
CASSPGAPPNSPLHF,TGTGCCAGCTCTCCGGGGGCGCCTCCTAATTCACCCCTCCACTTT,-,TRBJ1-6,-,TRBV6-2/TRBV6-3
CASSPRDRGSKQPQHF,TGTGCCAGCAGTCCGCGGGACAGGGGATCGAAACAGCCCCAGCATTTT,TRBD1,TRBJ1-5,-,TRBV6-1
CSAREVETAVGYTF,TGCAGTGCTAGAGAGGTGGAGACAGCTGTTGGCTACACCTTC,-,TRBJ1-2,many,TRBV20-1
CSATGQGTDTQYF,TGCAGTGCTACCGGACAGGGCACAGATACGCAGTATTTT,TRBD1,TRBJ2-3,many,TRBV20-1
CATSRVTGGSDGYTF,TGTGCCACCAGCAGAGTTACAGGGGGCAGTGATGGCTACACCTTC,TRBD1,TRBJ1-2,-,TRBV15
CATMKQSFGANVLTF,TGTGCCACCATGAAACAGAGCTTTGGGGCCAACGTCCTGACTTTC,-,TRBJ2-6,-,TRBV15
CASSGSLGGELFF,TGCGCCAGCAGCGGGTCCCTCGGGGGGGAGCTGTTTTTT,-,TRBJ2-2,-,TRBV10-1
CASSLGPGQGLTEAFF,TGCGCCAGCAGCCTTGGACCGGGACAGGGATTAACTGAAGCTTTCTTT,TRBD1,TRBJ1-1,few,TRBV4-3
CASSFEDRAREQYF,TGCGCCAGCAGCTTCGAGGACAGGGCGCGAGAGCAGTACTTC,TRBD1,TRBJ2-7,many,TRBV5-1
CSARVSTITSTDTQYF,TGCAGTGCTAGAGTTTCGACTATTACTAGCACAGATACGCAGTATTTT,-,TRBJ2-3,-,TRBV20-1
CASSLEGTSATRGEQFF,TGTGCCAGCAGCTTGGAAGGGACTAGCGCTACTCGAGGTGAGCAGTTCTTC,TRBD2,TRBJ2-1,many,TRBV5-5
CASSRKGLAEGVNEQFF,TGTGCCAGCAGTCGCAAGGGACTAGCGGAGGGGGTCAATGAGCAGTTCTTC,TRBD2,TRBJ2-1,-,TRBV6-2/TRBV6-3
CAWNQGAYEQYF,TGTGCCTGGAATCAGGGGGCCTACGAGCAGTACTTC,TRBD1,TRBJ2-7,many,TRBV30
CSAPLGTSGRSGNEQFF,TGCAGTGCTCCGCTAGGTACTAGCGGGAGGTCGGGCAATGAGCAGTTCTTC,TRBD2,TRBJ2-1,many,TRBV20-1
CASSLGGRVGQETQYF,TGTGCCAGCAGCTTAGGTGGGCGGGTCGGTCAAGAGACCCAGTACTTC,-,TRBJ2-5,-,TRBV7-9
CASRLAEWRYEQYF,TGTGCCAGCAGACTAGCGGAGTGGAGGTACGAGCAGTACTTC,TRBD2,TRBJ2-7,few,TRBV6-2/TRBV6-3
CASSFQASSGPYEQYF,TGCGCCAGCAGCTTTCAGGCCAGCAGTGGCCCCTACGAGCAGTACTTC,-,TRBJ2-7,-,TRBV5-1
CASSLGAPGQGGYEQYF,TGCGCCAGCAGCTTGGGGGCCCCGGGACAGGGTGGATACGAGCAGTACTTC,TRBD1,TRBJ2-7,few,TRBV5-1